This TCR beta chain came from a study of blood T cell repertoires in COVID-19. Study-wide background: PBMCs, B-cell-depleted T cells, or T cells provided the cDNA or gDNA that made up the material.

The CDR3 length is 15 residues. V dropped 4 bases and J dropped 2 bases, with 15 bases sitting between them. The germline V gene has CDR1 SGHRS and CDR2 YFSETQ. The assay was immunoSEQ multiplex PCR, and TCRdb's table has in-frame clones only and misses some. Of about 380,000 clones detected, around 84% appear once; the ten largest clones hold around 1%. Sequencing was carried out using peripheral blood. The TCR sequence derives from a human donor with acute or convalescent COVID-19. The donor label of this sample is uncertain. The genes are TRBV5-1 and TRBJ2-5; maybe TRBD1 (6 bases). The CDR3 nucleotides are TGCGCCAGCAGCGGGGGCAACCCCTCACAAGAGACCCAGTACTTC. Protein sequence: CASSGGNPSQETQYF.